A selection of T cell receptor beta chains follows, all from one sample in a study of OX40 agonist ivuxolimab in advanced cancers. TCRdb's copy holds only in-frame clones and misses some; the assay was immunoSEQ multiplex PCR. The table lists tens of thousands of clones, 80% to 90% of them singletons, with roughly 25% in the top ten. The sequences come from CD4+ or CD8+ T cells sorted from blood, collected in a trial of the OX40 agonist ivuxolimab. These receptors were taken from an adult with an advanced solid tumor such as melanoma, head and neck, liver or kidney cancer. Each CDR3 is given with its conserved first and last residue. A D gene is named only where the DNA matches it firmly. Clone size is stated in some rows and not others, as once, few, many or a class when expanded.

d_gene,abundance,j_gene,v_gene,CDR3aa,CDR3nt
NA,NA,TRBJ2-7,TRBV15,CATSTQGDYEQYF,TGTGCCACCAGCACCCAGGGCGACTACGAGCAGTACTTC
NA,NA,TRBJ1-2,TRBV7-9,CASSLAGTWGYGYTF,TGTGCCAGCAGCTTAGCGGGCACCTGGGGCTATGGCTACACCTTC
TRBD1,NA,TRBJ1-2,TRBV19,CASSLWTGGRDGYTF,TGTGCCAGTAGTCTTTGGACAGGGGGCAGAGATGGCTACACCTTC
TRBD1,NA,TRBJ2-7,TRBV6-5,CASRSQGAVDEQYF,TGTGCCAGCAGGTCACAGGGGGCGGTTGACGAGCAGTACTTC
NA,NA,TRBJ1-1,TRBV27,CASSFRGDKAFF,TGTGCCAGCAGTTTTCGGGGAGATAAAGCTTTCTTT
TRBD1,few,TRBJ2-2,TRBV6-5,CASSYGTANTGELFF,TGTGCCAGCAGTTACGGGACAGCGAACACCGGGGAGCTGTTTTTT
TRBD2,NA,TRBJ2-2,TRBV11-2,CASSLGGAGGYTGELFF,TGTGCCAGCAGCTTAGGAGGTGCGGGAGGGTACACCGGGGAGCTGTTTTTT
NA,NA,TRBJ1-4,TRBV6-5,CASSYERQTNEKLFF,TGTGCCAGCAGTTACGAACGGCAGACTAATGAAAAACTGTTTTTT
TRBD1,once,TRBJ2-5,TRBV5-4,CASSSGQEETQYF,TGTGCCAGCAGCTCGGGACAGGAAGAGACCCAGTACTTC
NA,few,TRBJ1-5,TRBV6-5,CASSSGGHQPQHF,TGTGCCAGCAGTTCCGGGGGTCATCAGCCCCAGCATTTT
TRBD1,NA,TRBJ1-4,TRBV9,CASSPQGTANEKLFF,TGTGCCAGCAGCCCTCAGGGGACAGCTAATGAAAAACTGTTTTTT
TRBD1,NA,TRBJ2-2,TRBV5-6,CASSDGTGVYGELFF,TGTGCCAGCAGCGACGGGACAGGGGTTTACGGGGAGCTGTTTTTT
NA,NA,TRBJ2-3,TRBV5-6,CASSYGALRGTDTQYF,TGTGCCAGCAGCTACGGGGCCTTGAGGGGCACAGATACGCAGTATTTT
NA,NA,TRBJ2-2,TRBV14,CASSRQTPAGELFF,TGTGCCAGCAGCCGGCAGACCCCAGCTGGGGAGCTGTTTTTT
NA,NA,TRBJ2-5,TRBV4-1,CASSQVVQGFRETQYF,TGCGCCAGCAGCCAAGTTGTCCAGGGCTTTCGGGAGACCCAGTACTTC
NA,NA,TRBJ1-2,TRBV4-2,CASSLRGQIRRGYTF,TGTGCCAGCAGCCTTCGCGGACAGATCCGCCGCGGCTACACCTTC
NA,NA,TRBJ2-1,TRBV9,CASSGNNEQFF,TGTGCCAGCAGCGGTAACAATGAGCAGTTCTTC
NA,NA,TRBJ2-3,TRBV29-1,CSVGVGNLRDTQYF,TGCAGCGTTGGGGTCGGCAACCTGAGGGATACGCAGTATTTT
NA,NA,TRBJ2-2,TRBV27,CASSLRESTGELFF,TGTGCCAGCAGTTTAAGGGAATCAACCGGGGAGCTGTTTTTT
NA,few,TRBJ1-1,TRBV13,CASSSWSWGTEAFF,TGTGCCAGCAGCTCCTGGAGTTGGGGCACTGAAGCTTTCTTT
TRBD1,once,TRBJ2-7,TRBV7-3,CASSPTGGWDEQYF,TGTGCCAGCAGCCCGACAGGGGGCTGGGACGAGCAGTACTTC
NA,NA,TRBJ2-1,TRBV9,CASSVFGTQLGGYNEQFF,TGTGCCAGCAGCGTATTCGGGACCCAGTTGGGGGGTTACAATGAGCAGTTCTTC
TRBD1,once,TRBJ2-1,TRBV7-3,CASSLGTGLEQFF,TGTGCCAGCAGCTTGGGGACAGGGCTTGAGCAGTTCTTC
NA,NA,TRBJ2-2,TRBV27,CASTVQGGTGELFF,TGTGCCAGCACCGTGCAGGGCGGCACCGGGGAGCTGTTTTTT
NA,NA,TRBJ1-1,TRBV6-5,CASRLAMMNTEAFF,TGTGCCAGCAGACTCGCAATGATGAACACTGAAGCTTTCTTT
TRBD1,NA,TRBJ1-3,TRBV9,CASCLGQGNGNTIYF,TGTGCCAGCTGTCTGGGACAGGGGAACGGAAACACCATATATTTT
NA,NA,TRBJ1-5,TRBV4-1,CASSQEWGNQPQHF,TGCGCCAGCAGCCAAGAATGGGGGAATCAGCCCCAGCATTTT
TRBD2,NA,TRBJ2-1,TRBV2,CASRKRTSGSPRRSYNEQFF,TGTGCCAGCAGGAAAAGGACTAGCGGGAGTCCTCGGAGGTCCTACAATGAGCAGTTCTTC
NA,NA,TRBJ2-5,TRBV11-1,CASSSGTLVGQYF,TGTGCCAGCAGCTCCGGGACTTTGGTAGGCCAGTACTTC
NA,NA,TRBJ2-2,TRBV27,CASSPGPAGELFF,TGTGCCAGCAGCCCCGGGCCGGCCGGGGAGCTGTTTTTT
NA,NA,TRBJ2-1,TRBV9,CASSVFRADEQFF,TGTGCCAGCAGCGTCTTCCGGGCCGACGAGCAGTTCTTC
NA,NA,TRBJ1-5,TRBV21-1,CASSSTEGREGQPQHF,TGTGCCAGCAGCTCTACGGAGGGGAGAGAGGGTCAGCCCCAGCATTTT
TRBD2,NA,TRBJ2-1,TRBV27,CASSLSSGMFDEQFF,TGTGCCAGCAGTTTATCTAGCGGGATGTTCGATGAGCAGTTCTTC
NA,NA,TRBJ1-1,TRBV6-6,CASRLTVEAFF,TGTGCCAGCAGGTTAACAGTCGAAGCTTTCTTT
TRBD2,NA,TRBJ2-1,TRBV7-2,CASSLVLAGATYNEQFF,TGTGCCAGCAGCTTAGTACTAGCGGGGGCCACCTACAATGAGCAGTTCTTC
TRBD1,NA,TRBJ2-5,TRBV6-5,CASSPRQGGETQYF,TGTGCCAGCAGTCCGCGACAGGGGGGGGAGACCCAGTACTTC
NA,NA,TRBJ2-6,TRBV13,CASSSSYTLVSGANVLTF,TGTGCCAGCAGCTCCAGCTACACCCTGGTGTCTGGGGCCAACGTCCTGACTTTC
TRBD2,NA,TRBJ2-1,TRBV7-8,CASSLGSGGAHPFF,TGTGCCAGCAGCTTAGGTAGCGGGGGGGCTCACCCGTTCTTC
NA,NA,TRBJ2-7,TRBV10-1,CASKKPEQYF,TGCGCCAGCAAGAAACCCGAGCAGTACTTC
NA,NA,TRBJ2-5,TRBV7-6,CASSLGLVLQAYQETQYF,TGTGCCAGCAGCTTAGGATTAGTTCTCCAAGCGTACCAAGAGACCCAGTACTTC
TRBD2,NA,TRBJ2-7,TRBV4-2,CASSPEIGLAAYEQYF,TGTGCCAGCAGCCCAGAGATAGGACTAGCGGCCTACGAGCAGTACTTC
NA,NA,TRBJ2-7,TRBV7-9,CASSLVLGEMNEQYF,TGTGCCAGCAGCTTAGTTCTGGGGGAAATGAACGAGCAGTACTTC
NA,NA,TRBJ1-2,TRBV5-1,CASSLVGGDGYTF,TGCGCCAGCAGCTTGGTGGGAGGGGATGGCTACACCTTC
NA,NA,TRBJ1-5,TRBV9,CASSVGGSEEPQHF,TGTGCCAGCAGCGTAGGGGGCTCAGAAGAACCCCAGCATTTT
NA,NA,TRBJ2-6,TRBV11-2,CASSFGSGANVLTF,TGTGCCAGCAGCTTTGGCTCTGGGGCCAACGTCCTGACTTTC
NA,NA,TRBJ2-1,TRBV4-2,CASSQDAYNEQFF,TGTGCCAGCAGCCAAGACGCCTACAATGAGCAGTTCTTC
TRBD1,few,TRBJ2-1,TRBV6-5,CASSSRQGSYNEQFF,TGTGCCAGCAGTTCTCGACAGGGGAGCTACAATGAGCAGTTCTTC
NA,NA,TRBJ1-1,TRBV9,CASSRGVNTEAFF,TGTGCCAGCAGCAGGGGTGTGAACACTGAAGCTTTCTTT
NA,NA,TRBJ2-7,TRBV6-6,CASSGRGIGYEQYF,TGTGCCAGCAGTGGGCGCGGGATTGGTTACGAGCAGTACTTC
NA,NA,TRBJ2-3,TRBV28,CASSSNPGVADTQYF,TGTGCCAGCAGCTCAAATCCAGGGGTGGCAGATACGCAGTATTTT
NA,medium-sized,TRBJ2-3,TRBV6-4,CASSDGSTDTQYF,TGTGCCAGCAGTGACGGGAGCACAGATACGCAGTATTTT
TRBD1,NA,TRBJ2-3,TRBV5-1,CASSFWLGTATDTQYF,TGCGCCAGCAGCTTTTGGTTAGGGACAGCCACAGATACGCAGTATTTT
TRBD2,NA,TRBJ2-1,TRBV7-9,CASSFWTSGGANEQFF,TGTGCCAGCAGCTTCTGGACTAGCGGGGGGGCAAATGAGCAGTTCTTC
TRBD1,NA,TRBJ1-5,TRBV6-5,CASSPGGGQPQHF,TGTGCCAGCAGTCCAGGGGGAGGTCAGCCCCAGCATTTT